Listed below are T cell receptor beta chains from one sample, sequenced in a study of shared clonotypes between healthy human individuals. The protocol was immunoSEQ multiplex PCR, while the TCRdb copy is restricted to in-frame clones and leaves out a portion. This table has a few million clones, over 85% appearing once. The sample comprised naive CD4+ T cells sorted from blood. The receptor set was obtained from a man between 18 and 35 years old in good health. The CDR3 runs from the conserved cysteine through the conserved F or W. A D gene is named only where the DNA matches it firmly. Only some rows state a clone size, as once, few, many or a class for expanded clones.

v_call: TRBV29-1
j_call: TRBJ2-2
d_call: TRBD2
cdr3_length: 15
clone_size: .
cdr3_nt: TGCAGCGTTGGTATTAGCGGGGGGGCATCCGGGGAGCTGTTTTTT
cdr3_aa: CSVGISGGASGELFF

v_call: TRBV7-9
j_call: TRBJ2-1
d_call: TRBD1
cdr3_length: 13
clone_size: .
cdr3_nt: TGTGCCACCAGGACAGGGGGCCGAGATGAGCAGTTCTTC
cdr3_aa: CATRTGGRDEQFF

v_call: TRBV7-2
j_call: TRBJ2-7
d_call: TRBD1
cdr3_length: 15
clone_size: .
cdr3_nt: TGTGCCAGCAGCCCCCGGGACAGGGGCCCCTCCGAGCAGTACTTC
cdr3_aa: CASSPRDRGPSEQYF

v_call: TRBV6-6
j_call: TRBJ1-5
d_call: .
cdr3_length: 14
clone_size: .
cdr3_nt: TGTGCCAGCAGTTACTCGCAGGAAAGGCAGCCCCAGCATTTT
cdr3_aa: CASSYSQERQPQHF

v_call: TRBV6-1
j_call: TRBJ2-3
d_call: .
cdr3_length: 15
clone_size: .
cdr3_nt: TGTGCCAGCAGTGATGGAAAACCTAGCACAGATACGCAGTATTTT
cdr3_aa: CASSDGKPSTDTQYF

v_call: TRBV9
j_call: TRBJ2-7
d_call: TRBD1
cdr3_length: 14
clone_size: .
cdr3_nt: TGTGCCAGCAGCTCCCGGACAGGGGCACGGGAGCAGTACTTC
cdr3_aa: CASSSRTGAREQYF

v_call: TRBV6-1
j_call: TRBJ2-3
d_call: .
cdr3_length: 13
clone_size: .
cdr3_nt: TGTGCCAGCAGGATGGACAGCACAGATACGCAGTATTTT
cdr3_aa: CASRMDSTDTQYF

v_call: TRBV11-3
j_call: TRBJ2-3
d_call: .
cdr3_length: 14
clone_size: .
cdr3_nt: TGTGCCAGCAGCTTAGTTAGCGGACAGGCAACGCAGTATTTT
cdr3_aa: CASSLVSGQATQYF

v_call: TRBV19
j_call: TRBJ2-7
d_call: TRBD2
cdr3_length: 14
clone_size: .
cdr3_nt: TGTGCCAGTAGTAGGGGACTAGATGTCTACGAGCAGTACTTC
cdr3_aa: CASSRGLDVYEQYF

v_call: TRBV11-1
j_call: TRBJ2-7
d_call: .
cdr3_length: 14
clone_size: once
cdr3_nt: TGTGCCAGCAGCTTAGCGACCGGTTCCTACGAGCAGTACTTC
cdr3_aa: CASSLATGSYEQYF

v_call: TRBV5-1
j_call: TRBJ2-1
d_call: .
cdr3_length: 16
clone_size: .
cdr3_nt: TGCGCCAGCAGCCCGGAGGGGTCAGTCCACTTCAATGAGCAGTTCTTC
cdr3_aa: CASSPEGSVHFNEQFF

v_call: TRBV7-2
j_call: TRBJ1-6
d_call: .
cdr3_length: 13
clone_size: few
cdr3_nt: TGTGCCAGCAGCGTTGACAGAATTTCACCCCTCCACTTT
cdr3_aa: CASSVDRISPLHF

v_call: TRBV27
j_call: TRBJ1-2
d_call: TRBD1
cdr3_length: 16
clone_size: .
cdr3_nt: TGTGCCAGCAGATCTGAGATGGGACAGGGAAACTATGGCTACACCTTC
cdr3_aa: CASRSEMGQGNYGYTF

v_call: TRBV6-6
j_call: TRBJ1-1
d_call: .
cdr3_length: 13
clone_size: .
cdr3_nt: TGTGCCAGCAGTCGTCGGTCAAACACTGAAGCTTTCTTT
cdr3_aa: CASSRRSNTEAFF

v_call: TRBV7-9
j_call: TRBJ2-7
d_call: .
cdr3_length: 12
clone_size: once
cdr3_nt: TGTGCCAGCAGCCAGAGGTTGGGGGACGATTACTTC
cdr3_aa: CASSQRLGDDYF

v_call: TRBV9
j_call: TRBJ2-2
d_call: TRBD1
cdr3_length: 15
clone_size: .
cdr3_nt: TGTGCCAGCAGACCCGAGGGGGCGGGCACCGGGGAGCTGTTTTTT
cdr3_aa: CASRPEGAGTGELFF

v_call: TRBV25-1
j_call: TRBJ1-3
d_call: .
cdr3_length: 14
clone_size: .
cdr3_nt: TGTGCCAGCAGTGAACCAGCTGGCGGAAACACCATATATTTT
cdr3_aa: CASSEPAGGNTIYF

v_call: TRBV2
j_call: TRBJ2-7
d_call: .
cdr3_length: 13
clone_size: once
cdr3_nt: TGTGCCAGCAGTCGAAGTAGGGTTCTCGAGCAGTACTTC
cdr3_aa: CASSRSRVLEQYF

v_call: TRBV6-6
j_call: TRBJ1-2
d_call: .
cdr3_length: 13
clone_size: few
cdr3_nt: TGTGCCAGCAGTTCCTCCCCAGGGGCTGGCTACACCTTC
cdr3_aa: CASSSSPGAGYTF

v_call: TRBV28
j_call: TRBJ2-5
d_call: TRBD1
cdr3_length: 13
clone_size: .
cdr3_nt: TGTGCCAGCAGCAGGACAGGGAGAGAGACCCAGTACTTC
cdr3_aa: CASSRTGRETQYF

v_call: TRBV30
j_call: TRBJ2-5
d_call: TRBD1
cdr3_length: 16
clone_size: .
cdr3_nt: TGTGCCTGGAGCATAGGGGTACAGGGGTACCAAGAGACCCAGTACTTC
cdr3_aa: CAWSIGVQGYQETQYF

v_call: TRBV4-3
j_call: TRBJ2-3
d_call: .
cdr3_length: 15
clone_size: .
cdr3_nt: TGCGCCAGCAGCCAAGGAGTTGGGAGCACAGATACGCAGTATTTT
cdr3_aa: CASSQGVGSTDTQYF

v_call: TRBV7-2
j_call: TRBJ2-1
d_call: TRBD2
cdr3_length: 16
clone_size: once
cdr3_nt: TGTGCCAGCAGCCGCGGGTCTAGCGGGAGATTCGATGAGCAGTTCTTC
cdr3_aa: CASSRGSSGRFDEQFF

v_call: TRBV7-9
j_call: TRBJ2-7
d_call: TRBD2
cdr3_length: 16
clone_size: .
cdr3_nt: TGTGCCAGCAGCTTCTCAGGCGGGAGAGGGGACTACGAGCAGTACTTC
cdr3_aa: CASSFSGGRGDYEQYF

v_call: TRBV28
j_call: TRBJ1-2
d_call: .
cdr3_length: 12
clone_size: .
cdr3_nt: TGTGCCAGCAGTTTACTAAACTATGGCTACACCTTC
cdr3_aa: CASSLLNYGYTF

v_call: TRBV10-3
j_call: TRBJ2-7
d_call: .
cdr3_length: 15
clone_size: .
cdr3_nt: TGTGCCATCAGTGATGAGGGCATCGGCTCCTACGAGCAGTACTTC
cdr3_aa: CAISDEGIGSYEQYF

v_call: TRBV30
j_call: TRBJ1-3
d_call: .
cdr3_length: 15
clone_size: .
cdr3_nt: TGTGCCTGGAGTAACCGGGGGACTTCGGGAAACACCATATATTTT
cdr3_aa: CAWSNRGTSGNTIYF

v_call: TRBV19
j_call: TRBJ2-1
d_call: .
cdr3_length: 14
clone_size: .
cdr3_nt: TGTGCCAGTAAACGACAGAGCGCTCAGAATGAGCAGTTCTTC
cdr3_aa: CASKRQSAQNEQFF

v_call: TRBV18
j_call: TRBJ1-2
d_call: .
cdr3_length: 14
clone_size: .
cdr3_nt: TGTGCCAGCTCAATTGGACGGGGACTCTATGGCTACACCTTC
cdr3_aa: CASSIGRGLYGYTF

v_call: TRBV7-7
j_call: TRBJ1-5
d_call: .
cdr3_length: 18
clone_size: .
cdr3_nt: TGTGCTAGCAGCTTAGAAGCGGATTTCGACCCTAGCAATCAGCCCCAGCATTTT
cdr3_aa: CASSLEADFDPSNQPQHF

v_call: TRBV14
j_call: TRBJ1-3
d_call: .
cdr3_length: 16
clone_size: .
cdr3_nt: TGTGCCAGCAGCCAAGAGTTGGGGATCTATGGAAACACCATATATTTT
cdr3_aa: CASSQELGIYGNTIYF

v_call: TRBV7-9
j_call: TRBJ1-1
d_call: .
cdr3_length: 15
clone_size: few
cdr3_nt: TGTGCCAGCAGCTTAGGAGGCAGGTTGAACACTGAAGCTTTCTTT
cdr3_aa: CASSLGGRLNTEAFF

v_call: TRBV7-2
j_call: TRBJ2-1
d_call: .
cdr3_length: 13
clone_size: .
cdr3_nt: TGTGCCAGCAGCCCGCCGGCGTACAATGAGCAGTTCTTC
cdr3_aa: CASSPPAYNEQFF

v_call: TRBV6-1
j_call: TRBJ1-2
d_call: TRBD1
cdr3_length: 14
clone_size: .
cdr3_nt: TGTGCCAGCAGGGAAGGGACAGCTAACTATGGCTACACCTTC
cdr3_aa: CASREGTANYGYTF

v_call: TRBV30
j_call: TRBJ2-5
d_call: .
cdr3_length: 11
clone_size: .
cdr3_nt: TGTGCTCTTAGCCGCGGCGAGACCCAGTACTTC
cdr3_aa: CALSRGETQYF

v_call: TRBV5-1
j_call: TRBJ2-7
d_call: .
cdr3_length: 14
clone_size: .
cdr3_nt: TGCGCCAGCAGCGGCCCGGGGAGCTCCTACGAGCAGTACTTC
cdr3_aa: CASSGPGSSYEQYF